The 11 T cell receptor beta chains below come from one sample, sequenced in a study of cytomegalovirus exposure and HLA in healthy donors. This PCR relied on a set of 60 Vbeta primers and 13 Jbeta primers. Data came from immunoSEQ multiplex PCR; TCRdb stores just in-frame clones and leaves some out. The table includes around 200,000 clones, approximately 86% detected once. The sequenced sample consisted of PBMCs. These receptor sequences come from a woman aged 25 to 39 in good health and CMV-seronegative.

The rearrangement links TRBV5-1 to TRBJ2-2, with D perhaps matching TRBD1 (5 bases). With 4 bases removed from V and 7 bases from J, the gap between germline ends came to 14 bases. The CDR3 loop spans 14 amino acids. CDR1 SGHRS and CDR2 YFSETQ come from the germline V gene. The CDR3 sequence: CASSGWGESGELFF. CDR3 sequence (DNA): TGCGCCAGCAGCGGATGGGGCGAGAGCGGGGAGCTGTTTTTT.

This clone has just one count. This chain uses TRBV9 with TRBJ2-3; TRBD1 agrees at 9 bases. Germline V lookup: CDR1 SGDLS, CDR2 YYNGEE. V lost 4 bases and J lost 7; bases outside the gene matches: 7. CDR3 length equals 14 residues. The CDR3 loop is CASSLGQGFHTQYF. In DNA, the CDR3 is TGTGCCAGCAGCCTGGGACAGGGTTTCCATACGCAGTATTTT.

V gene TRBV5-6 combines with J gene TRBJ2-5; 9 bases fit TRBD1. V lost 4 bases to trimming and J lost 2 bases; unmatched junction nucleotides: 3. The CDR3 extends over 14 amino acids. The germline gives CDR1 SGHDT, CDR2 YYEEEE. CDR3 sequence: CASSHRGRQETQYF. CDR3 nucleotide sequence: TGTGCCAGCAGCCACAGGGGGCGGCAAGAGACCCAGTACTTC.

The gene calls are TRBV6-1 and TRBJ1-5; TRBD1 aligns across 9 bases. The CDR3 is 15 amino acids. Germline CDR1 MNHNS, CDR2 SASEGT. V shed 3 bases, J shed 9 bases, and the junction held 9 bases outside the gene matches. This CDR3 is CASSEGTGTLRPQHF. In nucleotides, the CDR3 is TGTGCCAGCAGTGAGGGGACAGGGACCTTGCGGCCCCAGCATTTT.

V usage is TRBV7-2 and J usage is TRBJ2-1; D is perhaps TRBD2 (7 bases). Trimming stripped 3 bases from V and 9 bases from J, with 24 bases between. The CDR3 contains 17 residues. Germline assignment: CDR1 SGHTA and CDR2 FQGNSA. The CDR3 is CASSFPLRRGATSEQFF. In DNA form, the CDR3 reads TGTGCCAGCAGCTTTCCCCTGCGTCGGGGGGCCACCAGTGAGCAGTTCTTC.

The chain employs TRBV7-9 and TRBJ1-2; D remains unclear. The CDR3 consists of 13 residues. Germline V gene sequence: CDR1 SEHNR, CDR2 FQNEAQ (reference sequence). V lost 5 bases, J lost 4 bases, and 11 bases lay in between. The CDR3 sequence: CASSPEAAYGYTF. CDR3 nucleotides: TGTGCCAGCAGCCCCGAGGCGGCCTATGGCTACACCTTC.

This chain links TRBV5-6 with TRBJ1-2; D might be TRBD1 (6 bases). Trimming removed 4 bases from V and 3 bases from J, with 10 bases in between. CDR3 length equals 13 residues. CDR1 and CDR2 (germline): SGHDT, YYEEEE. The CDR3 protein is CASSREGDYGYTF. CDR3 coding DNA: TGTGCCAGCAGCCGCGAGGGGGACTATGGCTACACCTTC.

This clone occurred a few times. V and J are TRBV2 and TRBJ2-2, with 7 bases fitting TRBD1. V trimming: 5 bases; J trimming: 7 bases; junction bases outside the gene matches: 10. Germline CDR1 is SNHLY and CDR2 is FYNNEI. The CDR3 is 15 residues long. Here the CDR3 DNA reads TGTGCCAGCAGTAAACAACACAGGGGAAGCGGGGAGCTGTTTTTT. Translating gives CASSKQHRGSGELFF.

The chain uses TRBV6-1 and TRBJ2-7, with 12 bases that match TRBD2. With 6 bases clipped from V and 4 bases from J, the junction kept 7 bases outside the gene matches. The germline V gene has CDR1 MNHNS and CDR2 SASEGT. The CDR3 is 15 amino acids. Written as DNA, the CDR3 is TGTGCCAGCAGCCGACTAGCGGGGGAAAATTACGAGCAGTACTTC. It yields the protein CASSRLAGENYEQYF.

V gene TRBV19 combines with J gene TRBJ1-1; weak D call: TRBD1 (5 bases). The length of the CDR3 is 13 residues. Trimming removed 9 bases at V and 3 bases at J, with 14 bases between. Looked up from germline, CDR1 is LNHDA and CDR2 is SQIVND (reference sequence). The CDR3 spells CASSQGLDTEAFF. DNA of the CDR3: TGTGCCAGCTCTCAGGGCTTGGACACTGAAGCTTTCTTT. The full variable domain, in which reference TRBV19 and TRBJ1-1 provide the parts outside the CDR3, is DGGITQSPKYLFRKEGQNVTLSCEQNLNHDAMYWYRQDPGQGLRLIYYSQIVNDFQKGDIAEGYSVSREKKESFPLTVTSAQKNPTAFYLCASSQGLDTEAFFGQGTRLTVV.

This clone was counted once. The rearrangement uses TRBV7-9 and TRBJ1-1, with D possibly being TRBD1 (6 bases). This CDR3 has 13 residues. Germline CDR1 is SEHNR and CDR2 is FQNEAQ (reference sequence). The ends were cut back, 1 base at V and 7 bases at J, with 10 bases in the middle. The CDR3 protein is CASSLGTVGEAFF. The CDR3, as DNA: TGTGCCAGCAGCTTAGGGACAGTTGGTGAAGCTTTCTTT.